This record looks at one TCR beta chain sequence and its context. Its cognate antigen has yet to be identified. No much larger clone exists at a distance of one base, and base qualities are not known. Whole blood was collected in K2EDTA tubes by collaborating institutions according to the institutions' own protocols. For TCRbeta analysis, collaborator samples were shipped as frozen whole blood, as isolated PBMCs, or as DNA extracted from either sample type. Unmatched junction bases come to 8, with V trimmed by 11 bases and J by 9 bases. From the cysteine up to the phenylalanine, the CDR3 has a length of 13 residues. Left in the record is the CDR3 DNA by itself, 39 bases read in frame from the first base. For CDR1 and CDR2, the germline V gene (reference sequence) lists MNHEY and SMNVEV. The immunoSEQ Assay, a bias-controlled multiplex PCR, was used to amplify TCRbeta CDR3 regions from genomic DNA. The paper's data handling went like this. Nucleated cell counts per sample were estimated from amplification of reference gene primers within the assay. To quantify the absolute abundance of each unique TCRbeta CDR3 rearrangement, sequence reads were collapsed and filtered. For each sample, productive Simpson clonality was calculated as the square root of Simpson's diversity index over productive rearrangements. This is the immuneACCESS table as TCRdb keeps it, with only in-frame sequences that have V and J called. A part of the clones is gone; compared with another copy, unresolved V genes explain less than half, and the rest is unexplained. Clonal size and the V and J genes are those of that table, whereas D and trimming came from the DNA. Here the sample has over 100,000 clones; about nine tenths occur a single time. The ten biggest clones cover around 4% of the sample.

The entry originates in a study of blood T cell repertoires in COVID-19 (TCRdb year 2020). Context from the whole study: Collaborator samples came from the United States, Italy and Spain and covered acute and convalescent phases of COVID-19. The material from the prospective study consisted of cDNA or gDNA derived from T cells, B-cell-depleted T cells, or PBMCs. Subjects who had been exposed to COVID-19, were actively infected with it, or had recovered from it provided the deeply sampled blood TCRbeta repertoires that made up the dataset. The repertoires were released in a freely available public database meant as a resource for research on the immune response to SARS-CoV-2. The samples were drawn from two sources: the first 160 participants of the ongoing ImmuneRACE study, and 1,254 subjects contributed by 6 global collaborators. Nearly every sample came with metadata listing a de-identified subject ID, COVID-19 status, age in years and sex. HLA class I and class II types, where available, came from metadata supplied by the sample provider rather than from assay-based typing. General findings and caveats noted by the study authors: The quantity of clinical and demographic metadata differed by source and by participant and was supplied without curation.

This sequence was found in a man between 35 and 55 years old with acute or convalescent COVID-19. Material: peripheral blood. The chain couples TRBV27 to TRBJ1-6, with 9 bases aligning to TRBD1. The CDR3 protein is CALSRQGVSPLHF. The nucleotide sequence is TGTGCCTTAAGTAGACAGGGGGTTTCACCCCTCCACTTT.